Below are 31 T cell receptor beta chains sequenced from a single sample in a study of shared clonotypes between healthy human individuals. Using immunoSEQ multiplex PCR, the repertoire was profiled, and TCRdb retains in-frame clones only, with some absent. The table lists 650,000 to 750,000 clones, 72% of them singletons. The source material was memory CD4+ T cells sorted from blood. Subset described: CD45RA-negative fraction. The source is a woman in her thirties in good health.

The chain uses TRBV28 and TRBJ2-7, with D uncertain. The germline gives CDR1 MDHEN, CDR2 SYDVKM. The CDR3 sequence is 13 residues long. The V and J ends lost 6 bases and 6 bases respectively, with 15 bases between them. This chain's CDR3 is CASSAHRVLEQYF. The DNA for the CDR3 is TGTGCCAGCAGCGCTCATCGTGTTCTCGAGCAGTACTTC.

This clone was observed a few times. The J gene is TRBJ2-5, the V gene TRBV4-1, with a possible D match to TRBD2 (6 bases). V gave up 1 base and J gave up 5 bases, with 14 bases separating them. The CDR3 is 15 residues long. Germline assignment: CDR1 MGHRA and CDR2 YSYEKL. CDR3 sequence (DNA): TGCGCCAGCAGCCAAGGACCGGGAGCGCTGGAGACCCAGTACTTC. Its translation: CASSQGPGALETQYF.

The genes are TRBV5-4 and TRBJ2-5; 7 nucleotides align to TRBD2. CDR1 SGHNT and CDR2 YYREEE come from the germline V gene (reference sequence). The length of the CDR3 is 15 residues. Unmatched junction bases numbered 7, after V lost 0 bases and J lost 5 bases. For the CDR3, the DNA is TGTGCCAGCAGCTTGGATTCCGGGAGGAGCGAGACCCAGTACTTC. Amino acids: CASSLDSGRSETQYF.

The V call is TRBV5-1, the J call TRBJ2-2; D call uncertain. The ends were cut back, 5 bases at V and 6 bases at J, with 5 bases in the middle. The CDR3 runs to 11 residues. Germline loops: CDR1 SGHRS, CDR2 YFSETQ. CDR3: CASSGPGELFF. The CDR3 nucleotides are TGCGCCAGCAGTGGCCCCGGGGAGCTGTTTTTT.

The V and J genes are TRBV11-3 and TRBJ2-1, with 13 bases that match TRBD2. Germline values: CDR1 SGHNT, CDR2 YENEEA. The CDR3 length is 18 residues. The ends lost 1 base at V and 4 bases at J; junction bases unmatched: 7. CDR3 in DNA: TGTGCCAGCAGCTTAGGTCTGACTAGCGGGAGGAGGTACAATGAGCAGTTCTTC. It is translated as CASSLGLTSGRRYNEQFF. The entire variable domain, with the rest obtained from reference TRBV11-3 and TRBJ2-1, is as follows: EAGVVQSPRYKIIEKKQPVAFWCNPISGHNTLYWYLQNLGQGPELLIRYENEEAVDDSQLPKDRFSAERLKGVDSTLKIQPAELGDSAVYLCASSLGLTSGRRYNEQFFGPGTRLTVL.

In its sample, this clone was seen once. The V gene is TRBV9, the J gene TRBJ1-3, with TRBD1 identical over 8 bases. CDR1 is SGDLS, CDR2 YYNGEE, per germline. V was clipped by 2 bases and J by 7 bases; unmatched bases: 5. The CDR3 extends over 14 amino acids. The CDR3 DNA sequence: TGTGCCAGCAGCGTCGGGACAGGCTTGAACACCATATATTTT. Protein sequence: CASSVGTGLNTIYF.

The chain links TRBV11-2 to TRBJ1-3; TRBD1 might be the D (5 bases). CDR3 length: 16 residues. Germline CDR1 reads SGHAT; CDR2 reads FQNNGV. V was clipped by 1 base and J by 0 bases, with 10 bases between them. CDR3 nucleotide sequence: TGTGCCAGCAGCTTAGTTGGGGGGAGCTCTGGAAACACCATATATTTT. It codes for CASSLVGGSSGNTIYF.

This rearrangement joins TRBV19 to TRBJ2-5, with unresolved D. The V end was cut by 3 bases, the J end by 0 bases, with 17 bases between. CDR3 length equals 17 residues. The germline V gene has CDR1 LNHDA and CDR2 SQIVND (reference sequence). CDR3 in DNA: TGTGCCAGTAGTATCTCGGTAGCCCAAGTGAACCAAGAGACCCAGTACTTC. Its translation is CASSISVAQVNQETQYF.

This chain joins TRBV6-5 and TRBJ2-5, with D possibly being TRBD1 or TRBD2 (7 bases each). The CDR3 runs to 13 residues. The ends were cut back, 8 bases at V and 7 bases at J, with 17 bases in the middle. Germline lookup yields CDR1 MNHEY and CDR2 SVGAGI. The CDR3, as DNA: TGTGCCAGCTCGCGCGGGAGACAGGGGACCCAGTACTTC. It yields the protein CASSRGRQGTQYF.

V and J are TRBV28 and TRBJ1-2, with TRBD1 identical over 8 bases. V dropped 4 bases and J dropped 5; count of bases not matched to a gene: 9. This CDR3 is 15 amino acids long. Germline V gene data show CDR1 as MDHEN and CDR2 as SYDVKM. As DNA, the CDR3 is TGTGCCAGCAGTTCCCCGGGACAGGTGAAGTATGGCTACACCTTC. This codes for CASSSPGQVKYGYTF.

This clone was observed a few times. The chain links TRBV12-5 to TRBJ2-1, with D unresolved. The V gene lost 2 bases and the J gene lost 10 bases, with 12 bases spanning the gap. The CDR3 has 13 residues. The V gene's germline CDR1 is LGHNT and CDR2 FRNRAP. In nucleotides, the CDR3 is TGTGCTAGTGGTTTGTCCCCGATGCCCGAGCAGTTCTTC. This sequence encodes CASGLSPMPEQFF.

This clone was counted between two and nine times. The chain recombines TRBV2 with TRBJ2-2; 9 bases are a match to TRBD2. After removal of 3 bases from V and 6 bases from J, the junction contained 11 bases not matched to a gene. The length of the CDR3 is 17 residues. Germline V gene data show CDR1 as SNHLY and CDR2 as FYNNEI. CDR3 sequence: CASSDPGSGSVSGELFF. The CDR3 bases are TGTGCCAGCAGTGACCCGGGTAGCGGGAGTGTATCCGGGGAGCTGTTTTTT.

On this clone: This clone may be a read error of a much larger clone one base away. This chain uses TRBV7-9 with TRBJ2-3; D gene uncertain. CDR1 and CDR2 from the germline V gene are SEHNR and FQNEAQ (reference sequence). Between the trimmed V and J ends, which lost 3 bases and 4 bases, there was a span of 2 bases. This CDR3 comprises 11 residues. CDR3 in amino acids: CASSFSDTQYF. CDR3 bases: TGTGCCAGCAGCTTTTCAGATACGCAGTATTTT.

V is TRBV4-2 and J is TRBJ2-4; 11 bases are shared with TRBD2. The CDR3 totals 15 residues. Germline CDR1 reads LGHNA; CDR2 reads YNFKEQ. The V and J ends lost 8 bases and 0 bases, in that order; junction bases with no gene match: 3. CDR3 bases: TGTGCCAGCCGGACTAGCGGGCGAGCCAAAAACATTCAGTACTTC. Amino acid sequence: CASRTSGRAKNIQYF.

This clone was counted many times. The chain employs TRBV27 and TRBJ2-4; weak D call: TRBD1 (6 bases). Trimming cost V 5 bases and J 5 bases, with 13 bases left between them. CDR1 and CDR2 (germline): MNHEY, SMNVEV (reference sequence). This CDR3 comprises 14 residues. This CDR3 reads CASSADRFQNIQYF. Here the CDR3 DNA reads TGTGCCAGCAGTGCTGACAGGTTCCAAAACATTCAGTACTTC.

V gene TRBV16 combines with J gene TRBJ1-5; no clear D. Germline values: CDR1 KGHSY, CDR2 FQNENV. This CDR3 has 17 residues. Trimming took 3 bases from V and 4 from J, leaving 19 bases between them. CDR3 loop: CASSHLDKTADNQPQHF. CDR3 in DNA: TGTGCCAGCAGCCATCTTGACAAGACTGCGGATAATCAGCCCCAGCATTTT.

This clone turned up a few times. The chain combines TRBV18 with TRBJ1-3; D possibly corresponds to TRBD1 (6 bases). Germline CDR1 is KGHSH and CDR2 is LQKENI. The CDR3 spans 14 residues. V was pared by 4 bases and J by 4 bases, with 11 bases between. Written as DNA, the CDR3 is TGTGCCAGCTCACTAGAGGACAGAGGAAACACCATATATTTT. It is translated as CASSLEDRGNTIYF.

This chain connects TRBV18 to TRBJ1-3; 7 bases line up with TRBD1. Germline V gene lookup returns CDR1 KGHSH and CDR2 LQKENI. This CDR3 comprises 16 residues. V lost 3 bases, J lost 3 bases, and 8 bases stayed unmatched. CDR3 coding DNA: TGTGCCAGCTCACCGTCCCAGGGGGTTTATGGAAACACCATATATTTT. This sequence encodes CASSPSQGVYGNTIYF.

This chain uses TRBV28 with TRBJ1-2, with D maybe TRBD1 (6 bases). V gave up 5 bases and J gave up 0 bases, with 16 bases separating them. The CDR3 has 16 residues. Germline CDR1 MDHEN, CDR2 SYDVKM. The CDR3: CASSITGTGANYGYTF. CDR3 sequence (DNA): TGTGCCAGCAGTATCACAGGGACGGGAGCTAACTATGGCTACACCTTC.

The chain links TRBV28 to TRBJ2-3; TRBD2 agrees at 14 bases. The CDR3 length is 16 residues. Germline V CDR1 and CDR2: MDHEN, SYDVKM. V shed 4 bases, J shed 5 bases, and the junction held 5 bases outside the gene matches. The chain's CDR3 is CASSSGLAGGIDTQYF. CDR3 nucleotides: TGTGCCAGCAGTTCTGGACTAGCGGGAGGTATAGATACGCAGTATTTT. The complete variable domain, with remaining parts taken from reference TRBV28 and TRBJ2-3, reads DVKVTQSSRYLVKRTGEKVFLECVQDMDHENMFWYRQDPGLGLRLIYFSYDVKMKEKGDIPEGYSVSREKKERFSLILESASTNQTSMYLCASSSGLAGGIDTQYFGPGTRLTVL.

This clone occurred many times. The rearrangement links TRBV27 to TRBJ1-4; no clear D. CDR1 and CDR2 from the germline V gene are MNHEY and SMNVEV (reference sequence). With 2 bases removed from V and 7 bases from J, the gap between germline ends came to 8 bases. The CDR3 loop spans 13 amino acids. The CDR3 is CASSLQGSEKLFF. The CDR3, as DNA: TGTGCCAGCAGTTTACAAGGGAGTGAAAAACTGTTTTTT. The complete variable domain, with remaining parts taken from reference TRBV27 and TRBJ1-4, reads EAQVTQNPRYLITVTGKKLTVTCSQNMNHEYMSWYRQDPGLGLRQIYYSMNVEVTDKGDVPEGYKVSRKEKRNFPLILESPSPNQTSLYFCASSLQGSEKLFFGSGTQLSVL.

This rearrangement joins TRBV14 to TRBJ1-1; 7 bases are a match to TRBD1. The ends lost 4 bases at V and 2 bases at J; junction bases unmatched: 4. Germline V gives CDR1 SGHDN, CDR2 FVKESK. The CDR3 runs 14 residues. CDR3 DNA sequence: TGTGCCAGCAGCCTAGGGACAGTCAACACTGAAGCTTTCTTT. Translating gives CASSLGTVNTEAFF.

V is TRBV30 and J is TRBJ2-1, with D perhaps TRBD1 (5 bases). V gave up 5 bases and J gave up 5 bases, with 10 bases separating them. The CDR3 contains 12 residues. CDR1 is GTSNPN, CDR2 SVGIG, per germline (reference sequence). CDR3 coding DNA: TGTGCCTGGGGTAGGGGCCACAATGAGCAGTTCTTC. It yields the protein CAWGRGHNEQFF.

This sequence joins TRBV6-6 and TRBJ1-5; possible D gene TRBD1, 5 bases. V was shortened by 4 bases and J by 3 bases, with 10 bases between the two germline ends. This CDR3 contains 14 residues. Germline CDR1 reads MNHNY; CDR2 reads SVGAGI (reference sequence). For the CDR3, the DNA is TGTGCCAGCAGTTGGGACGGAAACAATCAGCCCCAGCATTTT. Translated, it gives CASSWDGNNQPQHF.

The chain recombines TRBV30 with TRBJ2-5, with D unclear. The CDR3 extends over 13 amino acids. Trimming removed 0 bases from V and 4 bases from J, with 9 bases in between. Germline CDR1 reads GTSNPN; CDR2 reads SVGIG (reference sequence). DNA for the CDR3: TGTGCCTGGAGTGTAAGACGGGTAGAGACCCAGTACTTC. As protein: CAWSVRRVETQYF.

The V call is TRBV7-9, the J call TRBJ1-5, with D tentatively TRBD1 (5 bases). The CDR3 consists of 15 residues. Germline V gene sequence: CDR1 SEHNR, CDR2 FQNEAQ (reference sequence). V lost 5 bases, J lost 0 bases, and 11 bases lay in between. CDR3 loop: CASSPGVHSNQPQHF. The CDR3 region has the DNA TGTGCCAGCAGCCCGGGGGTTCATAGCAATCAGCCCCAGCATTTT.

The gene calls are TRBV7-9 and TRBJ1-4; 7 positions agree with TRBD1. Germline V lookup: CDR1 SEHNR, CDR2 FQNEAQ (reference sequence). The CDR3 covers 14 residues. V was pared by 6 bases and J by 4 bases, with 5 bases of the junction left unmatched. The CDR3 protein is CASRGGQNNEKLFF. CDR3 bases: TGTGCCAGCAGAGGGGGCCAGAATAATGAAAAACTGTTTTTT.

Notes on this clone: This may arise from a read error, as a much more abundant clone is one base away. This specimen includes other DNA sequences encoding the same CDR3. The CDR3 loop reads CASSQDRGSYNEQFF. In DNA, the CDR3 is TGCGCCAGCAGCCAGGACAGGGGCTCCTACAATGAGCAGTTCTTC. V usage is TRBV5-1 and J usage is TRBJ2-1; 9 bases match TRBD1. This CDR3 spans 15 amino acids. Germline V CDR1 and CDR2: SGHRS, YFSETQ. The J segment lost 0 bases and the V segment lost 4 bases, leaving 2 bases of the junction unmatched.

In the case of this clone: Different DNA sequences within this sample yield the same CDR3. The CDR3 loop is CAWSVQGNQPQHF. The CDR3 nucleotides read TGTGCCTGGAGTGTACAGGGAAACCAGCCCCAGCATTTT. The V and J genes are TRBV30 and TRBJ1-5, with D perhaps matching TRBD1 (6 bases). The V end lost 0 bases, the J end lost 7 bases, and 10 bases lay between the germline ends. The CDR3 extends over 13 amino acids. CDR1 is GTSNPN and CDR2 is SVGIG in the germline V gene (reference sequence).

The chain couples TRBV10-2 to TRBJ2-7; 7 bases fit TRBD2. The CDR3 is 12 residues long. Per germline, CDR1 WSHSY and CDR2 SAAADI. The ends lost 8 bases at V and 6 bases at J; junction bases unmatched: 7. CDR3: CASGRARGEQYF. DNA of the CDR3: TGCGCCAGCGGGAGGGCCCGGGGCGAGCAGTACTTC.

This clone was recorded only once. The chain's CDR3 is CAIHRGLQETQYF. The CDR3 DNA is TGTGCCATCCACAGGGGGCTCCAAGAGACCCAGTACTTC. This sequence joins TRBV25-1 and TRBJ2-5, with 9 nucleotides matching TRBD1. Germline lookup yields CDR1 MGHDK and CDR2 SYGVNS. V dropped 10 bases and J dropped 1; count of bases not matched to a gene: 4. This CDR3 has 13 residues.